Listed here are 25 T cell receptor beta chains from one sample, sequenced in a study of cytomegalovirus exposure and HLA in healthy donors. 13 Jbeta primers and 60 Vbeta primers were used for the PCR. Repertoires were generated with immunoSEQ multiplex PCR, while TCRdb's copy carries only in-frame clones and drops some. This repertoire shows 200,000 to 250,000 clones, approximately 81% found once; its top ten account for around 1.4%. The sample consisted of PBMCs. The source of these receptors is a human donor in good health.

This chain connects TRBV6-5 to TRBJ1-2; D is unclear. The CDR3 covers 14 residues. Germline V gene lookup returns CDR1 MNHEY and CDR2 SVGAGI. Trimming shortened V by 2 bases and J by 7 bases, and 14 bases separated the two germline ends. The CDR3 spells CASSYPGEASGYTF. The DNA for the CDR3 is TGTGCCAGCAGTTACCCTGGCGAAGCGTCTGGCTACACCTTC.

This sequence joins TRBV27 and TRBJ2-7; 7 bases match TRBD2. After removal of 0 bases from V and 2 bases from J, the junction contained 1 base not matched to a gene. This CDR3 has 14 residues. The V gene's germline CDR1 is MNHEY and CDR2 SMNVEV (reference sequence). The CDR3 sequence is CASSLSGLTYEQYF. In DNA form, the CDR3 reads TGTGCCAGCAGTTTATCGGGACTAACCTACGAGCAGTACTTC.

The chain combines TRBV9 with TRBJ2-7, with 13 bases identical to TRBD2. The CDR3 runs to 15 residues. The germline CDR1 and CDR2 sequences are SGDLS and YYNGEE. The junction had 1 base not matched to a gene; V was cut back by 2 bases and J by 2 bases. The CDR3 reads CASSVGTSGTYEQYF. DNA for the CDR3: TGTGCCAGCAGCGTCGGGACTAGCGGGACCTACGAGCAGTACTTC.

This chain joins TRBV7-9 and TRBJ1-2; 7 bases fit TRBD1. Germline V gene lookup returns CDR1 SEHNR and CDR2 FQNEAQ (reference sequence). CDR3 length equals 17 residues. The junction had 18 bases not matched to a gene; V was cut back by 4 bases and J by 7 bases. This chain's CDR3 is CASSSPAAQGGGGGYTF. CDR3 in DNA: TGTGCCAGCAGCTCCCCGGCCGCTCAGGGGGGCGGAGGTGGCTACACCTTC. Full variable domain (outside the CDR3, taken from reference TRBV7-9 and TRBJ1-2): DTGVSQNPRHKITKRGQNVTFRCDPISEHNRLYWYRQTLGQGPEFLTYFQNEAQLEKSRLLSDRFSAERPKGSFSTLEIQRTEQGDSAMYLCASSSPAAQGGGGGYTFGSGTRLTVV.

The rearrangement joins TRBV19 to TRBJ2-1; TRBD2 matches 8 bases. Unmatched junction bases numbered 4, after V lost 2 bases and J lost 4 bases. The CDR3 spans 15 residues. CDR1 is LNHDA, CDR2 SQIVND, per germline (reference sequence). The CDR3 coding sequence is TGTGCCAGTAGTATATCAAGCGGGAGATACAATGAGCAGTTCTTC. This sequence encodes CASSISSGRYNEQFF.

This rearrangement joins TRBV14 to TRBJ2-2; TRBD2 matches at 12 bases. Germline V gene data show CDR1 as SGHDN and CDR2 as FVKESK. After removal of 1 base from V and 4 bases from J, the junction contained 7 bases not matched to a gene. The CDR3 loop spans 18 amino acids. In DNA, the CDR3 is TGTGCCAGCAGCCAAGTTGCTAGCGGGAGGGTCCGCACCGGGGAGCTGTTTTTT. This translates into CASSQVASGRVRTGELFF.

This clone has a handful of counts. The chain has TRBV12-5 and TRBJ1-5, with D perhaps matching TRBD1 (6 bases). V shed 4 bases and J shed 5 bases, with 9 bases lying between them. The CDR3 loop spans 13 amino acids. Germline V lookup: CDR1 LGHNT, CDR2 FRNRAP. The CDR3 reads CASGSQGYQPQHF. The DNA for the CDR3 is TGTGCTAGTGGTTCACAGGGTTATCAGCCCCAGCATTTT. Together with reference TRBV12-5 and TRBJ1-5, the CDR3 gives the full variable domain: DARVTQTPRHKVTEMGQEVTMRCQPILGHNTVFWYRQTMMQGLELLAYFRNRAPLDDSGMPKDRFSAEMPDATLATLKIQPSEPRDSAVYFCASGSQGYQPQHFGDGTRLSIL.

This chain connects TRBV5-1 to TRBJ2-5, with D maybe TRBD1 (5 bases). CDR3 size: 15 residues. Trimming left V 0 bases short and J 2 bases short, with 11 bases between. The V gene's germline CDR1 is SGHRS and CDR2 YFSETQ. As DNA, the CDR3 is TGCGCCAGCAGCTTGGAGGCAGGGTGGCAAGAGACCCAGTACTTC. It translates to CASSLEAGWQETQYF.

The chain links TRBV4-2 to TRBJ2-1, with 7 nucleotides matching TRBD1. V lost 5 bases and J lost 6; bases outside the gene matches: 7. Germline V gives CDR1 LGHNA, CDR2 YNFKEQ. The CDR3 has 14 residues. The CDR3 bases are TGTGCCAGCAGCTCAGGACAGGACTCCAATGAGCAGTTCTTC. As protein: CASSSGQDSNEQFF.

The J gene is TRBJ1-1, the V gene TRBV4-1; 7 bases are a match to TRBD1. Germline V gives CDR1 MGHRA, CDR2 YSYEKL. The length of the CDR3 is 17 residues. V lost 3 bases, J lost 1 base, and 11 bases stayed unmatched. The chain's CDR3 is CASSQGGTDPRNTEAFF. The CDR3 DNA is TGCGCCAGCAGCCAGGGCGGGACAGACCCCCGGAACACTGAAGCTTTCTTT.

The J gene is TRBJ1-2, the V gene TRBV4-3; D is perhaps TRBD1 (6 bases). The CDR3 has 13 amino acids. The V gene's germline CDR1 is LGHNA and CDR2 YSLEER. V was clipped by 1 base and J by 8 bases, with 11 bases between them. CDR3 bases: TGCGCCAGCAGCCAAGGAGGGGGTGTAGGCTACACCTTC. Its protein is CASSQGGGVGYTF.

The rearrangement links TRBV29-1 to TRBJ2-2, with a tentative D call TRBD1 (5 bases). The V and J ends lost 7 bases and 2 bases respectively, with 17 bases between them. Germline V lookup: CDR1 SQVTM, CDR2 ANQGSEA. The CDR3 spans 15 residues. CDR3 sequence: CSALDRDSNTGELFF. CDR3 nucleotides: TGCAGCGCCCTTGACAGAGACTCAAACACCGGGGAGCTGTTTTTT.

The rearrangement joins TRBV19 to TRBJ2-7, with D maybe TRBD2 (6 bases). CDR3 length: 16 amino acids. V was cut by 3 bases and J by 0 bases, with 15 bases left in between. Germline V CDR1 and CDR2: LNHDA, SQIVND (reference sequence). In DNA form, the CDR3 reads TGTGCCAGTAGTATTCGGGCGGGGCCAAACTCCTACGAGCAGTACTTC. This gives the protein CASSIRAGPNSYEQYF.

This rearrangement joins TRBV5-1 to TRBJ2-7, with 9 bases fitting TRBD1. Per germline, CDR1 SGHRS and CDR2 YFSETQ. V gave up 3 bases and J gave up 6 bases; unmatched junction bases: 7. This CDR3 has 14 amino acids. CDR3 coding DNA: TGCGCCAGCAGCTCCGACAGGGGGGGTATCGAGCAGTACTTC. This sequence encodes CASSSDRGGIEQYF.

The rearrangement uses TRBV5-4 and TRBJ1-5; no clear D gene. With 1 base removed from V and 2 bases from J, the gap between germline ends came to 10 bases. Germline CDR1 SGHNT, CDR2 YYREEE (reference sequence). There are 15 residues in the CDR3. The CDR3 region is CASSLYGERNQPQHF. CDR3 DNA sequence: TGTGCCAGCAGCTTGTACGGGGAACGCAATCAGCCCCAGCATTTT. Looking up the rest from reference TRBV5-4 and TRBJ1-5 gives the full variable domain: ETGVTQSPTHLIKTRGQQVTLRCSSQSGHNTVSWYQQALGQGPQFIFQYYREEENGRGNFPPRFSGLQFPNYSSELNVNALELDDSALYLCASSLYGERNQPQHFGDGTRLSIL.

The chain recombines TRBV5-4 with TRBJ2-1; 11 nucleotides align to TRBD2. The CDR3 length is 13 residues. CDR1 is SGHNT, CDR2 YYREEE, per germline (reference sequence). Trimming took 7 bases from V and 4 from J; bases not matched to a gene: 1. The CDR3 spells CASRLAGYNEQFF. In DNA, the CDR3 is TGTGCCAGCCGACTAGCGGGGTACAATGAGCAGTTCTTC.

The chain employs TRBV19 and TRBJ2-1, with D hard to call. V was clipped by 4 bases and J by 13 bases, with 26 bases between them. This CDR3 is 16 amino acids long. CDR1 LNHDA and CDR2 SQIVND come from the germline V gene (reference sequence). The CDR3 DNA is TGTGCCAGTAGTAATAGAGGCGGAGCTTCCAAGGCCGTCCAGTTCTTC. Its translation: CASSNRGGASKAVQFF.

The J gene is TRBJ1-1, the V gene TRBV28; the D gene is possibly TRBD1 (6 bases). Trimming left V 5 bases short and J 7 bases short, with 11 bases between. This CDR3 comprises 12 residues. CDR1 and CDR2 (germline): MDHEN, SYDVKM. The CDR3 loop is CASSTDRVEAFF. In DNA, the CDR3 is TGTGCCAGCAGTACGGACAGAGTTGAAGCTTTCTTT.

This clone has a handful of counts. In DNA, the CDR3 is TGTGCCAGCAGTTTAGACGGAAACTATGGGCAGCCCCAGCATTTT. Amino acids: CASSLDGNYGQPQHF. This chain links TRBV27 with TRBJ1-5; no reliable D call. This CDR3 is 15 amino acids long. Germline values: CDR1 MNHEY, CDR2 SMNVEV (reference sequence). The V and J ends lost 2 bases and 7 bases respectively, with 15 bases between them.

The chain couples TRBV2 to TRBJ2-7; 8 bases align to TRBD1. With 6 bases clipped from V and 0 bases from J, the junction kept 10 bases outside the gene matches. Germline loops: CDR1 SNHLY, CDR2 FYNNEI. The CDR3 sequence is 16 residues long. This CDR3 is CASSPGGTGVSYEQYF. The CDR3 nucleotides are TGTGCCAGCAGCCCCGGCGGGACAGGCGTCTCCTACGAGCAGTACTTC.

This clone was observed once. The rearrangement links TRBV6-1 to TRBJ2-7; D not resolved. The V and J ends lost 7 bases and 4 bases respectively, with 11 bases between them. Germline V gene lookup returns CDR1 MNHNS and CDR2 SASEGT. The CDR3 has 12 amino acids. CDR3 sequence: CASTLGPYEQYF. The DNA for the CDR3 is TGTGCCAGCACCCTAGGCCCTTACGAGCAGTACTTC.

The chain carries TRBV2 and TRBJ2-7, with 9 bases matching TRBD2. The CDR3 runs to 16 residues. The trim removed 5 bases at V and 0 bases at J, leaving 8 bases unmatched. Germline lookup yields CDR1 SNHLY and CDR2 FYNNEI. Here the CDR3 reads CASSKGLAVVSYEQYF. CDR3 nucleotides: TGTGCCAGCAGTAAGGGACTAGCCGTCGTCTCCTACGAGCAGTACTTC.

The J gene is TRBJ2-7, the V gene TRBV28, with 7 bases aligning to TRBD1. Germline V CDR1 and CDR2: MDHEN, SYDVKM. The CDR3 sequence is 12 residues long. V shed 10 bases and J 4 bases; nucleotides not matched to a gene: 7. The CDR3 DNA sequence: TGTGCCATACAGGGGACGGAATACGAGCAGTACTTC. Protein product: CAIQGTEYEQYF.

For this clone: One end of the junction varies from germline; a read error may be responsible. This CDR3 is also generated by other DNA sequences in the sample. J is TRBJ2-7 and V is TRBV7-7; 8 bases fit TRBD1. Germline V gives CDR1 SSHAT, CDR2 FNYEAQ (reference sequence). This CDR3 has 14 residues. The CDR3: CASSPSPTGGEQYF. The CDR3, as DNA: TGTGCTAGCAGTCCTAGCCCAACAGGGGGTGAGCAGTACTTC. The full variable domain, its missing parts supplied by reference TRBV7-7 and TRBJ2-7, is GAGVSQSPRYKVTKRGQDVTLRCDPISSHATLYWYQQALGQGPEFLTYFNYEAQPDKSGLPSDRFSAERPEGSISTLTIQRTEQRDSAMYRCASSPSPTGGEQYFGPGTRLTVT.

CDR3 DNA sequence: TGTGCCAGCAGCTTGGTTGGCCTAGGAGCCTACAATGAGCAGTTCTTC. Protein sequence: CASSLVGLGAYNEQFF. The chain is built from TRBV5-5 and TRBJ2-1; D unclear. The germline V gene encodes CDR1 SGHKS and CDR2 YYEKEE (reference sequence). The CDR3 is 16 amino acids. The ends were cut back, 0 bases at V and 2 bases at J, with 12 bases in the middle.